A single sample is the source of the 15 T cell receptor beta chains below, sequenced in a study of T cells in Graves' hyperthyroidism and ophthalmopathy. Researchers took RNA transcripts and amplified the TCR beta CDR3 regions from them. When the TCR CDR3 underwent first-round RT-PCR, the HTBI primer set was used. TCRdb itself ran the multiplex PCR reads through MiXCR, one entry per CDR3 protein. There are about 700,000 distinct CDR3 sequences in the sample; about 45% occur only once, and less than 9% lies in the top ten. Specimen: peripheral blood or thyroid tissue (not recorded which). The receptors shown here come from an adult man with Graves' disease, either hyperthyroidism or ophthalmopathy (not recorded which).

This chain connects TRBV19 to TRBJ2-5; the D gene is possibly TRBD2 (5 bases). Deletions cut 5 bases from V and 2 bases from J, with 12 bases between. Germline V gene data show CDR1 as LNHDA and CDR2 as SQIVND (reference sequence). The CDR3 sequence is 14 residues long. CDR3 region: CASSPGLTQETQYF. The CDR3 DNA sequence: TGTGCCAGTAGTCCGGGGTTGACACAAGAGACCCAGTACTTC.

This clonotype was seen just once. One base away lies a much larger clone, so this may be a sequencing read error. The V gene is TRBV7-2, the J gene TRBJ2-2, with D unresolved. Germline CDR1 and CDR2: SGHTA and FQGNSA. The CDR3 runs to 10 residues. The CDR3 region has the DNA TGTGCCAGCAGCTTAGGGGGGCTGTTTTTT. Translating it yields CASSLGGLFF.

This clonotype was counted at least ten times. The chain uses TRBV20-1 and TRBJ1-2; no firm D call. The CDR3 length is 12 residues. The ends were cut back, 0 bases at V and 3 bases at J, with 5 bases in the middle. Germline CDR1 and CDR2: DFQATT and SNEGSKA (reference sequence). The CDR3 loop reads CSARDGDYGYTF. The CDR3 nucleotides read TGCAGTGCTAGAGATGGGGACTATGGCTACACCTTC.

CDR3 bases: TGTGCCAGCAGTGATTTGTCGGACGGCTACACCTTC. Translating gives CASSDLSDGYTF. This chain uses TRBV12-3 or TRBV12-4 with TRBJ1-2; D is unresolved. V was clipped by 5 bases and J by 8 bases, with 12 bases between them. The CDR3 totals 12 residues.

This clonotype appeared many times. The J gene is TRBJ1-5, the V gene TRBV7-2; maybe TRBD1 (6 bases). The CDR3 runs 15 residues. Between the trimmed V and J ends, which lost 3 bases and 4 bases, there was a span of 13 bases. CDR1 and CDR2 (germline): SGHTA, FQGNSA. This chain's CDR3 is CASSLRPGENQPQHF. The CDR3, as DNA: TGTGCCAGCAGCTTGCGTCCAGGGGAGAATCAGCCCCAGCATTTT.

The chain couples TRBV29-1 to TRBJ2-5; D gene ambiguous. The CDR3 covers 11 residues. V was trimmed by 5 bases and J by 5 bases, leaving 9 bases between them. CDR1 and CDR2 from the germline V gene are SQVTM and ANQGSEA. This CDR3 is CSVSVDETQYF. CDR3 bases: TGCAGCGTTAGCGTAGACGAGACCCAGTACTTC.

This clonotype was counted between two and nine times. CDR3 sequence: CASSLEAGAGEQYF. CDR3 sequence (DNA): TGTGCCAGCAGCTTAGAAGCGGGAGCAGGCGAGCAGTACTTC. The chain is built from TRBV7-6 and TRBJ2-7; 8 positions agree with TRBD2. V lost 1 base, J lost 6 bases, and 5 bases stayed unmatched. This CDR3 comprises 14 residues. CDR1 is SGHVS and CDR2 is FNYEAQ in the germline V gene.

This clonotype was counted at least ten times. The CDR3 loop reads CASSATSGNTYEQYF. The DNA for the CDR3 is TGTGCCAGCAGCGCGACTAGCGGGAATACCTACGAGCAGTACTTC. The J gene is TRBJ2-7, the V gene TRBV7-9; 11 bases line up with TRBD2. With V trimmed by 5 bases and J by 2 bases, 5 bases remained unmatched. The CDR3 is 15 residues long. The germline gives CDR1 SEHNR, CDR2 FQNEAQ (reference sequence).

This chain uses TRBV6-6 with TRBJ2-5, with D possibly being TRBD1 or TRBD2 (5 bases each). This CDR3 contains 13 residues. Looked up from germline, CDR1 is MNHNY and CDR2 is SVGAGI (reference sequence). V lost 10 bases and J lost 5, with 17 bases in between. CDR3 sequence reads: CATTRGDRETQYF. The CDR3 DNA follows: TGTGCCACTACGAGGGGCGATAGGGAGACCCAGTACTTC.

This clonotype showed up many times. This rearrangement joins TRBV2 to TRBJ1-2, with D possibly TRBD1 on 5 matching bases. Germline V gene lookup returns CDR1 SNHLY and CDR2 FYNNEI. The V and J ends lost 5 bases and 8 bases respectively, with 15 bases between them. The CDR3 length is 13 residues. In DNA, the CDR3 is TGTGCCAGCAGTTATACATCAGGGTCCGGCTACACCTTC. Translating gives CASSYTSGSGYTF.

V usage is TRBV14 and J usage is TRBJ1-4; D possibly corresponds to TRBD1 (6 bases). Trimming stripped 4 bases from V and 6 bases from J, with 18 bases between. Germline V gene sequence: CDR1 SGHDN, CDR2 FVKESK. The CDR3 contains 16 residues. CDR3 protein: CASSLTAGARHEKLFF. The CDR3 coding sequence is TGTGCCAGCAGCCTGACAGCAGGGGCCCGCCATGAAAAACTGTTTTTT.

The chain links TRBV6-5 to TRBJ1-1; D is unresolved. Germline values: CDR1 MNHEY, CDR2 SVGAGI. This CDR3 is 13 amino acids long. The V gene lost 7 bases and the J gene lost 12 bases, with 21 bases spanning the gap. The CDR3 sequence: CASIRRAGQRPFF. The CDR3 nucleotides read TGTGCCAGCATAAGGAGGGCGGGCCAGCGGCCTTTCTTT.

On this clonotype: The junction differs from germline at one of its ends, possibly a read error. This chain joins TRBV12-3 or TRBV12-4 and TRBJ1-1; D gene ambiguous. CDR3 length: 13 residues. The CDR3 bases are TGTGCCGGCAGTTTGGTCCGAAACACTGAAGCTTTCTTT. Translating it yields CAGSLVRNTEAFF.

The rearrangement joins TRBV7-3 to TRBJ1-3; tentative D call: TRBD1 (5 bases). Germline CDR1 is SGHTA and CDR2 is FQGTGA. There are 16 residues in the CDR3. V was cut by 1 base and J by 1 base, with 11 bases left in between. The CDR3 DNA follows: TGTGCCAGCAGCTTAATGCAGGGAAGTTCTGGAAACACCATATATTTT. Protein: CASSLMQGSSGNTIYF.

This clonotype was detected only a few times. One end of the junction varies from germline; a read error may be responsible. The rearrangement uses TRBV4-1 and TRBJ1-5; D uncertain. Germline CDR1 MGHRA, CDR2 YSYEKL. CDR3 length equals 16 residues. The CDR3 coding sequence is TGTGCCAGCAGCCAAGATATGTTGGCAGAAAATCAGCCCCAGCATTTT. Translation gives CASSQDMLAENQPQHF.